This T cell receptor (beta chain) was profiled in a study of blood T cell repertoires in COVID-19. Assay used: immunoSEQ multiplex PCR; TCRdb lists only in-frame clones, some missing. This sample has 60,000 to 70,000 clones, with around nine tenths found just once. Losses at the gene ends were 9 bases for V and 8 bases for J; bases not matched to a gene: 15. The germline V gene has CDR1 LNHDA and CDR2 SQIVND (reference sequence). The CDR3 loop spans 15 amino acids. The source of this sequence is a woman aged 55-70 years with acute or convalescent COVID-19. The specimen was peripheral blood. The chain is built from TRBV19 and TRBJ1-4, with 7 bases lining up with TRBD1. As DNA, the CDR3 is TGTGCCAGCTCCCCACCCCAGGGGGGCCTGGAAAAACTGTTTTTT. This sequence encodes CASSPPQGGLEKLFF.